This T cell receptor beta chain derives from a study of blood T cell repertoires in COVID-19. Participants were placed into cohorts based on the clinical history they reported. All recovered Cohort 3 donors got two negative PCRs, got clearance, or saw symptom resolution. The CDR3 spans 16 residues. Germline V gene sequence: CDR1 LGHNT, CDR2 FRNRAP. Trimming cost V 6 bases and J 1 base, with 17 bases left between them. Authors' methods: Reference gene primer amplification gave estimated nucleated cell counts. Sequencing was performed with immunoSEQ multiplex PCR; in TCRdb, only in-frame clones are kept and a portion is missing. The DNA was the basis for D and trimming; V, J and clone size are from that table. This table has hundreds of thousands of clones, 82% appearing once.

Specimen: PBMCs or T cells enriched from blood (not recorded which). This TCR derives from a woman in her sixties or seventies who had recovered from COVID-19. The chain recombines TRBV12-5 with TRBJ2-3; D is undetermined. CDR3 sequence (DNA): TGTGCTAGTGGCATCCTGACGGGTCCCCGCACAGATACGCAGTATTTT. It is translated as CASGILTGPRTDTQYF. The full variable domain, in which reference TRBV12-5 and TRBJ2-3 provide the parts outside the CDR3, is DARVTQTPRHKVTEMGQEVTMRCQPILGHNTVFWYRQTMMQGLELLAYFRNRAPLDDSGMPKDRFSAEMPDATLATLKIQPSEPRDSAVYFCASGILTGPRTDTQYFGPGTRLTVL.